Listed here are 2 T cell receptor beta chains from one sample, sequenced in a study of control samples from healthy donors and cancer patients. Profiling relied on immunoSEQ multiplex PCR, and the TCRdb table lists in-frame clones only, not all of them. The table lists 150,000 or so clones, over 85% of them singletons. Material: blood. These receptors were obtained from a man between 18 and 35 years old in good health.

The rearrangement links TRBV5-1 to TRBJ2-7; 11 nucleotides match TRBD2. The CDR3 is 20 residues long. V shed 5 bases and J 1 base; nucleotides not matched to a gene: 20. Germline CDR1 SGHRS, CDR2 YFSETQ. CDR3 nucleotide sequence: TGCGCCAGCAGTAGGACCGGCAGTTCCTCACTAGCGGGAGCTTCCTACGAGCAGTACTTC. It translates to CASSRTGSSSLAGASYEQYF.

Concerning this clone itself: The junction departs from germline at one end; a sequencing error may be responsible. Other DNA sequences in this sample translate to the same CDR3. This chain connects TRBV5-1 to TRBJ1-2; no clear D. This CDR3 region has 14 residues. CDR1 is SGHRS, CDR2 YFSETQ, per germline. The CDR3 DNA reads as TGTGCCAGCAGCTTGCGGGCAGCCTCTAAGGGCTACACCTTC. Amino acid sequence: CASSLRAASKGYTF. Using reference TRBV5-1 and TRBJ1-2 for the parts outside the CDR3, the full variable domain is KAGVTQTPRYLIKTRGQQVTLSCSPISGHRSVSWYQQTPGQGLQFLFEYFSETQRNKGNFPGRFSGRQFSNSRSEMNVSTLELGDSALYLCASSLRAASKGYTFGSGTRLTVV.